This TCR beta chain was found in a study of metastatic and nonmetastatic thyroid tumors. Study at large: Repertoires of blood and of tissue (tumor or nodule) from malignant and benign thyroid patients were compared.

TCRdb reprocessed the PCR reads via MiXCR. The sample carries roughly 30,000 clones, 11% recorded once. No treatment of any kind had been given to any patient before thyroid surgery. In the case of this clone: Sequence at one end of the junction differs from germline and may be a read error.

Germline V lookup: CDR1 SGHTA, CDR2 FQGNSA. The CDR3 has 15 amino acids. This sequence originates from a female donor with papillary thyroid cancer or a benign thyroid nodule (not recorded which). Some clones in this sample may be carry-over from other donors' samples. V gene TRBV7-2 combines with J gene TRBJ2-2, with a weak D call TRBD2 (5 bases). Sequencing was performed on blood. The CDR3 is CASSLLAVPTGELLF. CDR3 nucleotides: TGTGCCAGCAGCTTATTGGCGGTCCCCACCGGGGAGCTGCTTTTT.